The rows below give T cell receptor beta chains drawn from one sample of a study of CD8 T cells in Susac syndrome. TCRdb used MiXCR to reprocess the immunoSEQ multiplex PCR reads, holding one entry per CDR3 protein. Found here are some 110,000 distinct CDR3 sequences, roughly 93% of them singletons; the top ten hold roughly 0.088%. The source material was CD4+ T cells from PBMCs. These receptors originate from a human donor with multiple sclerosis. Both conserved end residues are part of each CDR3. The D gene is left open where the match is weak. Expanded clones are given a class, and other clones once, few, many or no size at all.

TRBJ2-3,TRBV19,.,.,CAAQGGGRTDTQYF,TGTGCCGCCCAGGGAGGGGGCCGCACAGATACGCAGTATTTT
TRBJ2-5,TRBV7-3,.,.,CASSAGGLLETQYF,TGTGCCAGCAGCGCCGGCGGGCTTCTGGAGACCCAGTACTTC
TRBJ1-5,TRBV6-1,.,.,CASRPRGQDQPQHF,TGTGCCAGCAGACCTAGAGGGCAGGATCAGCCCCAGCATTTT
TRBJ1-1,TRBV5-1,.,.,CASSPQRGARGTEAFF,TGCGCCAGCAGCCCCCAAAGGGGGGCGCGGGGCACTGAAGCTTTCTTT
TRBJ2-7,TRBV6-2/TRBV6-3,.,.,CASSQGGEQYF,TGTGCCAGCAGCCAGGGCGGCGAGCAGTACTTC
TRBJ1-2,TRBV27,.,.,CASSPTQRAYGYTF,TGTGCCAGCAGTCCAACCCAAAGAGCCTATGGCTACACCTTC
TRBJ1-5,TRBV29-1,.,.,CSVGTHNQPQHF,TGCAGCGTTGGAACGCACAATCAGCCCCAGCATTTT
TRBJ2-7,TRBV12-3/TRBV12-4,.,.,CASSFGSKGHSYEQYF,TGTGCCAGCAGTTTTGGGTCCAAGGGGCACTCCTACGAGCAGTACTTC
TRBJ2-7,TRBV6-1,.,.,CASSGYEQYF,TGTGCCAGCAGTGGTTACGAGCAGTACTTC
TRBJ2-5,TRBV27,TRBD2,.,CASSLVLAETQYF,TGTGCCAGCAGTTTGGTACTAGCGGAGACCCAGTACTTC
TRBJ2-5,TRBV6-6,TRBD1,.,CASCMPGQGSETQYF,TGTGCCAGCTGCATGCCAGGACAGGGTTCGGAGACCCAGTACTTC
TRBJ1-6,TRBV27,.,.,CASRTGSYNSPLHF,TGTGCCAGCAGGACAGGCTCCTATAATTCACCCCTCCACTTT
TRBJ1-2,TRBV12-3/TRBV12-4,.,.,CASSPSGRSYGYTF,TGTGCCAGCAGTCCCTCGGGACGTTCCTATGGCTACACCTTC
TRBJ1-2,TRBV2,TRBD1,.,CASSVGTGGTDGYTF,TGTGCCAGCAGTGTTGGGACAGGGGGAACAGACGGCTACACCTTC
TRBJ1-6,TRBV7-2,.,.,CASSLTGRGNSPLHF,TGTGCCAGCAGCCTAACAGGCAGGGGAAATTCACCCCTCCACTTT
TRBJ2-5,TRBV6-5,.,few,CASSYGGETQYF,TGTGCCAGCAGTTATGGGGGTGAGACCCAGTACTTC
TRBJ2-5,TRBV19,TRBD2,.,CASSRAGSGYPETQYF,TGTGCCAGTAGTCGGGCGGGTAGCGGGTATCCCGAGACCCAGTACTTC
TRBJ1-1,TRBV29-1,.,once,CSVEQGSGTEAFF,TGCAGCGTCGAACAGGGTAGCGGCACTGAAGCTTTCTTT
TRBJ2-6,TRBV5-1,.,.,CASSTSITGSGANVLTF,TGCGCCAGCAGCACTTCGATCACAGGGTCTGGGGCCAACGTCCTGACTTTC
TRBJ2-7,TRBV7-8,.,.,CASSSLNSRSPYEQYF,TGTGCCAGCAGCTCTCTAAACAGCAGATCCCCCTACGAGCAGTACTTC
TRBJ1-1,TRBV7-2,.,.,CASSFSTQNTEAFF,TGTGCCAGCAGCTTTTCAACACAGAACACTGAAGCTTTCTTT
TRBJ1-5,TRBV7-2,.,.,CASTLQEYQPQHF,TGTGCCAGCACCCTACAGGAGTATCAGCCCCAGCATTTT
TRBJ1-4,TRBV20-1,TRBD1,.,CSARGDRGYEKLFF,TGCAGTGCTAGAGGCGACAGGGGGTATGAAAAACTGTTTTTT
TRBJ2-7,TRBV3-1,TRBD2,.,CASSPTRGGYEQYF,TGTGCCAGCAGCCCCACCCGCGGGGGGTACGAGCAGTACTTC
TRBJ1-6,TRBV30,.,once,CAWDRGNNSPLHF,TGTGCCTGGGACAGAGGTAATAATTCACCCCTCCACTTT
TRBJ1-5,TRBV7-3,.,.,CASSLSIDQPQHF,TGTGCCAGCAGCTTGTCCATCGATCAGCCCCAGCATTTT
TRBJ2-5,TRBV28,.,.,CASGLNGRGETQYF,TGTGCCAGCGGGCTTAACGGACGGGGAGAGACCCAGTACTTC
TRBJ1-1,TRBV30,.,.,CAWRIVGRQNTEAFF,TGTGCCTGGAGGATCGTCGGAAGACAGAACACTGAAGCTTTCTTT
TRBJ2-1,TRBV3-1,TRBD2,.,CASSLDPVGGGLDEQFF,TGTGCCAGCAGCCTCGATCCCGTCGGGGGGGGCCTTGATGAGCAGTTCTTC
TRBJ2-6,TRBV9,TRBD1,.,CASSVGETGGSGANVLTF,TGTGCCAGCAGCGTAGGCGAGACAGGGGGCTCTGGGGCCAACGTCCTGACTTTC
TRBJ2-4,TRBV2,.,.,CASRNGVGENIQYF,TGTGCCAGCAGGAATGGTGTGGGAGAAAACATTCAGTACTTC
TRBJ1-6,TRBV11-1,.,.,CASSPGFSPDSPLHF,TGTGCCAGCAGCCCAGGGTTTAGCCCTGATTCACCCCTCCACTTT
TRBJ1-5,TRBV5-6,.,.,CASSFLSGPAQPQHF,TGTGCCAGCAGTTTTCTCTCCGGCCCAGCGCAGCCCCAGCATTTT
TRBJ1-5,TRBV7-3,.,.,CASSRGGDQPQHF,TGTGCCAGCAGCCGCGGGGGGGATCAGCCCCAGCATTTT
TRBJ1-2,TRBV28,.,.,CASSRVGYTF,TGTGCCAGCAGCAGGGTCGGCTACACCTTC
TRBJ1-6,TRBV7-9,.,.,CASSLEQASPLHF,TGTGCCAGCAGCTTAGAGCAGGCTTCACCCCTCCACTTT